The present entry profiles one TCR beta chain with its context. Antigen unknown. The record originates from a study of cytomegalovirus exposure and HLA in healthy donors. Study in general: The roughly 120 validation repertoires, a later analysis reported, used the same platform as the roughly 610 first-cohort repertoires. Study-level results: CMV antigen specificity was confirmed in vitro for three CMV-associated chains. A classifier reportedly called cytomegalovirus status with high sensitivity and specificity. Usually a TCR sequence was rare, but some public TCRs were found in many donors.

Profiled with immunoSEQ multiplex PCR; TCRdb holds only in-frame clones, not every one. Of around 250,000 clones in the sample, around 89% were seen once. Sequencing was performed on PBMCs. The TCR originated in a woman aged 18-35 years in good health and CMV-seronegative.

Here the CDR3 DNA reads TGTGCCAGCAGATCGGACAGGGCTAATTCACCCCTCCACTTT. It translates to CASRSDRANSPLHF. V and J are TRBV2 and TRBJ1-6; 8 positions match TRBD1. Per the germline V gene, CDR1 is SNHLY and CDR2 is FYNNEI. There are 14 residues in the CDR3. Trimming cost V 6 bases and J 6 bases; bases outside gene matches: 4.